The 10 T cell receptor beta chains below come from one sample, sequenced in a study of human T cells and chemical hapten exposure. One entry per CDR3 protein results from TCRdb running MiXCR on the RACE reads. Here the sample spans roughly 380,000 distinct CDR3 sequences, nearly 6.5% being singletons. This sample's time point: patch test 2, 6 weeks after DPC sensitization. Indicated treatment: therapeutic diphenylcyclopropenone sensitization with weekly scalp DPC. The sequencing here drew on whole blood, taken in connection with sensitization to the hapten diphenylcyclopropenone (DPC). The receptors here all came from a woman younger than 35 with alopecia areata. Some clones in this sample may be carry-over from other donors' samples.

The chain is built from TRBV4-1 and TRBJ2-3, with 7 nucleotides matching TRBD2. V lost 6 bases to trimming and J lost 4 bases; unmatched junction nucleotides: 10. The CDR3 extends over 15 amino acids. From germline, CDR1 is MGHRA and CDR2 YSYEKL. The CDR3 is CASRVLAGVSDTQYF. In DNA, the CDR3 is TGCGCCAGCAGGGTTCTCGCGGGGGTATCAGATACGCAGTATTTT.

V and J are TRBV7-9 and TRBJ1-5, with D unresolved. Germline CDR1 and CDR2: SEHNR and FQNEAQ (reference sequence). This CDR3 has 14 residues. Trimming removed 6 bases at V and 0 bases at J, with 9 bases between. The chain's CDR3 is CASSKDGSNQPQHF. In DNA form, the CDR3 reads TGTGCCAGCAGTAAGGACGGTAGCAATCAGCCCCAGCATTTT.

This clonotype appeared a few times. The chain recombines TRBV11-2 with TRBJ1-6, with D unclear. V lost 0 bases and J lost 9, with 12 bases in between. This CDR3 contains 15 residues. Germline V gene sequence: CDR1 SGHAT, CDR2 FQNNGV. The CDR3 protein is CASSLDIGPGSPLHF. CDR3 in DNA: TGTGCCAGCAGCTTAGATATAGGACCCGGTTCACCCCTCCACTTT.

The V and J genes are TRBV21-1 and TRBJ2-3. TRBV21-1 is termed a pseudogene. The CDR3 is made up of 17 amino acids. For the CDR3, the DNA is TGTGCCAGCAGCAAAGGTCGGCTACTTCTGAGCACAGATACGCAGTATTTT. Translating gives CASSKGRLLLSTDTQYF.

Details on this clonotype: Possible read error: a much larger clone is one base away. The CDR3 loop reads CASSQAYQGAAHNEQFF. The CDR3 DNA reads as TGCGCCAGCAGCCAAGCGTATCAGGGGGCAGCCCACAATGAGCAGTTCTTC. The chain has TRBV4-3 and TRBJ2-1; 8 bases match TRBD1. V lost 1 base to trimming and J lost 5 bases; unmatched junction nucleotides: 10. The CDR3 sequence is 17 residues long. From germline, CDR1 is LGHNA and CDR2 YSLEER.

This clonotype was picked up many times. The chain couples TRBV5-1 to TRBJ2-5; 8 bases agree with TRBD2. The CDR3 is 15 residues long. J lost 1 base, V lost 0 bases, and 2 bases had no gene match. Looked up from germline, CDR1 is SGHRS and CDR2 is YFSETQ. The CDR3 sequence is CASSLDGRGQETQYF. CDR3 DNA sequence: TGCGCCAGCAGCTTGGACGGGAGGGGCCAAGAGACCCAGTACTTC.

This clonotype showed up just a few times. A junction end diverges from the germline sequence, so it may reflect a read error. The V and J genes are TRBV6-1 and TRBJ1-1; D is undetermined. The CDR3 loop spans 14 amino acids. The germline CDR1 and CDR2 sequences are MNHNS and SASEGT. This CDR3 reads CAVTWPTLNTEAFF. The CDR3 DNA is TGCGCAGTAACATGGCCCACGCTGAACACTGAAGCTTTCTTT.

This clonotype was picked up a small number of times. The rearrangement joins TRBV20-1 to TRBJ2-7; D might be TRBD1 (6 bases). CDR1 is DFQATT, CDR2 SNEGSKA, per germline (reference sequence). The CDR3 runs 13 residues. V dropped 4 bases and J dropped 0 bases, with 10 bases sitting between them. CDR3 nucleotide sequence: TGCAGTGCTAATAAGGACAGCTCCTACGAGCAGTACTTC. The encoded protein is CSANKDSSYEQYF.

This clonotype has at least ten counts. This sequence joins TRBV6-6 and TRBJ1-6; no definite D call. CDR3 length: 11 residues. V gave up 2 bases and J gave up 7 bases, with 0 bases separating them. Germline CDR1 MNHNY, CDR2 SVGAGI (reference sequence). CDR3 in DNA: TGTGCCAGCAGTTACAATTCACCCCTCCACTTT. Amino acid sequence: CASSYNSPLHF.

This clonotype was observed at least ten times. The V gene is TRBV29-1, the J gene TRBJ2-1; 7 positions match TRBD2. CDR3 size: 16 residues. J gave up 6 bases and V 0 bases, and 11 bases lay outside the gene matches. From germline, CDR1 is SQVTM and CDR2 ANQGSEA. CDR3 sequence: CSVEDPRGRLRNEQFF. Here the CDR3 DNA reads TGCAGCGTTGAAGATCCGCGGGGGAGATTACGCAATGAGCAGTTCTTC.